The source of this TCR beta chain is a study of tumor and adjacent non-tumor tissue in lung cancer. Overall study: The patients, 10 men and roughly 5 women, were about 31 to 76 with stage I to III disease. Findings and limits, study-wide: Top 100 clones took a larger repertoire share in normal lung. TCR diversity was significantly greater in tumor than normal lung tissue.

Germline V gives CDR1 MNHNY, CDR2 SVGAGI (reference sequence). CDR3 length: 16 residues. Worth noting for this clonotype: The antigen is undetermined. Just one base apart from a much larger clone, this may be a read error.

A modified ARM-PCR protocol with three rounds of nested PCR amplified TCRbeta. TCRdb called the multiplex PCR reads again in MiXCR, with one record for every CDR3 protein. The data show approximately 79,000 distinct CDR3 sequences, around two thirds seen once. RNA was extracted from bulk tissue without any cell sorting. The TCR was taken from a man in his 70s with non-small cell lung cancer. The chain joins TRBV6-6 to TRBJ1-3; maybe TRBD1 (6 bases). Sequencing was done on a sample of lung tumor tissue. CDR3 protein: CTSSPSGTTSGNTIYF. CDR3 nucleotide sequence: TGTACCAGCAGCCCTTCCGGGACAACCTCTGGAAACACCATATATTTT.